This T cell receptor beta chain was captured by sequencing in a study of T cells in Graves' hyperthyroidism and ophthalmopathy. Study-wide results and limits: By a 13 V-J model, ophthalmopathy was set apart from stable hyperthyroidism. Most clonotypes expanded in the thyroid (above 0.001) were also present in blood.

This clonotype was counted at least ten times. Its antigen is not identified. Amplified TCR beta CDR3 regions came from RNA transcripts. First-round RT-PCR of the TCR CDR3 relied on the HTBI primer set. MiXCR was run by TCRdb on the multiplex PCR reads, yielding one entry per CDR3 protein. The sample includes under 400,000 distinct CDR3 sequences, approximately 13% of them seen just once. V lost 0 bases, J lost 5 bases, and 10 bases lay in between. Germline CDR1 SGHTA, CDR2 FQGTGA. The CDR3 has 14 residues. Sequencing input: blood. This TCR came from a woman aged 55-69 years with Graves' hyperthyroidism. The genes are TRBV7-3 and TRBJ2-5, with unresolved D. The CDR3 spells CASSLTAAWETQYF. CDR3 in DNA: TGTGCCAGCAGCTTAACGGCGGCTTGGGAGACCCAGTACTTC. The full variable domain, completed using reference TRBV7-3 and TRBJ2-5, is GAGVSQTPSNKVTEKGKYVELRCDPISGHTALYWYRQSLGQGPEFLIYFQGTGAADDSGLPNDRFFAVRPEGSVSTLKIQRTERGDSAVYLCASSLTAAWETQYFGPGTRLLVL.